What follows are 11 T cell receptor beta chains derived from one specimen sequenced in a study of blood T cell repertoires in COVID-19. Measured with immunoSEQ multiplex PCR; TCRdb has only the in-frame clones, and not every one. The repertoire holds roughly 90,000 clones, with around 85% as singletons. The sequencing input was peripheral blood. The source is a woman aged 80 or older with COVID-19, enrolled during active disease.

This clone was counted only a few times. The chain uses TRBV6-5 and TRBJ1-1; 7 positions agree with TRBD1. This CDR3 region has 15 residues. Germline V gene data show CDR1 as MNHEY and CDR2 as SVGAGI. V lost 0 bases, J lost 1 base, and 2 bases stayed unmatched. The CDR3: CASSYSDRANTEAFF. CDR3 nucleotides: TGTGCCAGCAGTTACTCCGACAGGGCGAACACTGAAGCTTTCTTT.

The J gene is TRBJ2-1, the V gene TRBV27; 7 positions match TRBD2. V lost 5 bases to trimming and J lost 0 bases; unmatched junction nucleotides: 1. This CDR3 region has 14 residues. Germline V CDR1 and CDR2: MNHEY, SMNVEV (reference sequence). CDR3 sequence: CASSLADSYNEQFF. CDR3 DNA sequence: TGTGCCAGCAGTCTAGCGGACTCCTACAATGAGCAGTTCTTC.

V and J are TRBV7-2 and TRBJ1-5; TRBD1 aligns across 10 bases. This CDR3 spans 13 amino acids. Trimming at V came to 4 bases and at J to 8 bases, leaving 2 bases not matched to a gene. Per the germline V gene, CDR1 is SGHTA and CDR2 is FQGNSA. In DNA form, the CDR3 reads TGTGCCAGCAGCTCGGACAGGGGGAAGCCCCAGCATTTT. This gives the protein CASSSDRGKPQHF.

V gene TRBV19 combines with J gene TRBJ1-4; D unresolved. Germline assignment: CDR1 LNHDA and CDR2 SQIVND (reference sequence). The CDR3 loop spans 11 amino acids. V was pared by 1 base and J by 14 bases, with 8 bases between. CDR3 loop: CASSIGEALFF. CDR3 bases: TGTGCCAGTAGTATAGGGGAGGCGCTGTTTTTT.

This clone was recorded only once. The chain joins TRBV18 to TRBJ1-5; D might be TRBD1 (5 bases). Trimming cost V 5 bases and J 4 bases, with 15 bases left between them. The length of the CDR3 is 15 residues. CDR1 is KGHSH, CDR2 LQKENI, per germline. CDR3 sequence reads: CASSGRGGPNQPQHF. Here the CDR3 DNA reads TGTGCCAGCTCAGGGCGGGGGGGACCTAATCAGCCCCAGCATTTT. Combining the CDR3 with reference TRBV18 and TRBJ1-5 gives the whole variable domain NAGVMQNPRHLVRRRGQEARLRCSPMKGHSHVYWYRQLPEEGLKFMVYLQKENIIDESGMPKERFSAEFPKEGPSILRIQQVVRGDSAAYFCASSGRGGPNQPQHFGDGTRLSIL.

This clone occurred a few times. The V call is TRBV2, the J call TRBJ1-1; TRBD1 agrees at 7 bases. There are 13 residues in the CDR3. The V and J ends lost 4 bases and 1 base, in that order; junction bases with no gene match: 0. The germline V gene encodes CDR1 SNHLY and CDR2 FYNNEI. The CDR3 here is CASSGQGNTEAFF. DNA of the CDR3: TGTGCCAGCAGTGGACAGGGGAACACTGAAGCTTTCTTT.

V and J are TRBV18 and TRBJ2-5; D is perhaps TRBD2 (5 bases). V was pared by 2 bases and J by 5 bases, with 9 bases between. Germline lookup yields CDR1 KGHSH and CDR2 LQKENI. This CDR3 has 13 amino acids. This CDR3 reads CASSPAPGETQYF. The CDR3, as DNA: TGTGCCAGCTCACCAGCCCCGGGGGAGACCCAGTACTTC.

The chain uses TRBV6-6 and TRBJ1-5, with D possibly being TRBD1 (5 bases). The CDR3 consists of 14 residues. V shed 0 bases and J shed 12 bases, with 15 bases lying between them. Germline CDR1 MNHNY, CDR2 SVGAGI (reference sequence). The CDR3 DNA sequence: TGTGCCAGCAGTTACTCGTTAGGACCGGGACTCCAGCATTTT. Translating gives CASSYSLGPGLQHF.

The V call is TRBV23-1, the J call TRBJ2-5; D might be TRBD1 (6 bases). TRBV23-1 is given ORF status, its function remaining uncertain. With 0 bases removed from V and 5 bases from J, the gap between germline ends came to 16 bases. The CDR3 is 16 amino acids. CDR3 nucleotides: TGCGCCAGCAGTCAATCGGGCAGGGGTACGGGGGAGACCCAGTACTTC. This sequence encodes CASSQSGRGTGETQYF.

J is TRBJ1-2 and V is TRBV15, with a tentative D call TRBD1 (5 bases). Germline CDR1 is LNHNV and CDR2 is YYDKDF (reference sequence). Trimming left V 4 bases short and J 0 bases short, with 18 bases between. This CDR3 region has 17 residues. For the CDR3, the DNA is TGTGCCACCAGCAACCCCGCCCAGGGTCCTCCTAACTATGGCTACACCTTC. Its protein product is CATSNPAQGPPNYGYTF.

In DNA, the CDR3 is TGCGCCAGCAGTGAGGGGGGCAGGGGGCCTTACAATGAGCAGTTCTTC. Residues: CASSEGGRGPYNEQFF. The chain recombines TRBV10-1 with TRBJ2-1, with 8 bases that match TRBD1. The CDR3 spans 16 residues. V lost 2 bases and J lost 4; bases outside the gene matches: 7. The germline V gene encodes CDR1 WNHNN and CDR2 SYGVQD (reference sequence).